The 28 T cell receptor beta chains below come from one sample, sequenced in a study of T cells in Graves' hyperthyroidism and ophthalmopathy (dated by TCRdb to between 2018 and 2021). The method was multiplex PCR. The reads were generated on an Illumina HiSeq 2000. Amplification of TCR beta CDR3 regions was carried out from RNA transcripts. The TCR CDR3 was subjected to a first round of RT-PCR using the HTBI primer set and the Qiagen OneStep RT-PCR kit. TCRdb reanalyzed the raw reads on its own, using fastp at Q25 for trimming and MiXCR for clone calling, and kept in-frame beta chains. Records with the same CDR3 protein are collapsed into one entry carrying the most frequent genes and DNA. This sample comprises more than 550,000 distinct CDR3 sequences, about 18% of them detected only once. The top ten constitute roughly a sixth of the sample. Sequenced material: blood. Receptor source: a man between 50 and 59 years old with Graves' hyperthyroidism.

This clonotype was seen repeatedly, ten times or more. V gene TRBV28 combines with J gene TRBJ2-1; D unresolved. Germline V gives CDR1 MDHEN, CDR2 SYDVKM. V was trimmed by 5 bases and J by 10 bases, leaving 18 bases between them. This CDR3 comprises 14 residues. In nucleotides, the CDR3 is TGTGCCAGCAGTCCTCCCGGCTGGTTGGGGGAGCAGTTCTTC. The encoded protein is CASSPPGWLGEQFF.

The chain has TRBV5-1 and TRBJ2-7, with D perhaps TRBD1 or TRBD2 (5 bases each). Germline lookup yields CDR1 SGHRS and CDR2 YFSETQ. Trimming shortened V by 4 bases and J by 7 bases, and 18 bases separated the two germline ends. The CDR3 is 14 residues long. The CDR3, as DNA: TGCGCCAGCAGCAACCCCCAGGGCTCGGGAGAGCAGTACTTC. Translating gives CASSNPQGSGEQYF.

With respect to this clonotype: This clone may be a read error of a much larger clone one base away. The chain links TRBV27 to TRBJ1-1, with 7 bases that match TRBD1. This CDR3 has 13 residues. The germline CDR1 and CDR2 sequences are MNHEY and SMNVEV (reference sequence). The CDR3 DNA is TGTGCCGGCAGCCTGATAGGGACAGCTGAAGCTTTCTTT. Encoded protein: CAGSLIGTAEAFF.

This clonotype was seen ten or more times. The chain couples TRBV10-3 to TRBJ2-1, with D tentatively TRBD1 or TRBD2 (5 bases each). CDR1 and CDR2 (germline): ENHRY, SYGVKD. V lost 3 bases to trimming and J lost 9 bases, with 24 bases between them. CDR3 length: 17 amino acids. DNA for the CDR3: TGTGCCATCAGTGACCAAATCGGGGCCGATAAAGGAAGTGAGCAGTTCTTC. This codes for CAISDQIGADKGSEQFF.

This clonotype was observed many times. V and J are TRBV7-2 and TRBJ2-3; 10 nucleotides match TRBD2. This CDR3 comprises 16 residues. The J segment lost 6 bases and the V segment lost 1 base, leaving 7 bases of the junction unmatched. The germline V gene has CDR1 SGHTA and CDR2 FQGNSA. The chain's CDR3 is CASSLDLAGAGDTQYF. The CDR3, as DNA: TGTGCCAGCAGCTTAGATCTAGCGGGAGCAGGGGATACGCAGTATTTT.

This clonotype occurred many times. The chain links TRBV12-3 or TRBV12-4 to TRBJ2-5; 9 bases align to TRBD2. The junction had 5 bases not matched to a gene; V was cut back by 2 bases and J by 1 base. The CDR3 covers 16 residues. The CDR3 region is CASSLLAGGLQETQYF. As DNA, the CDR3 is TGTGCCAGCAGTTTATTGGCGGGAGGGCTCCAAGAGACCCAGTACTTC.

V and J are TRBV20-1 and TRBJ2-7; the D is unclear. Germline V gene data show CDR1 as DFQATT and CDR2 as SNEGSKA (reference sequence). The V gene lost 2 bases and the J gene lost 2 bases, with 13 bases spanning the gap. There are 14 residues in the CDR3. The CDR3 coding sequence is TGCAGTGCTAGACTGCCAGGCCCGACCTACGAGCAGTACTTC. It encodes CSARLPGPTYEQYF.

This clonotype was counted at least ten times. The V gene is TRBV24-1, the J gene TRBJ2-2; D possibly corresponds to TRBD1 (6 bases). The germline V gene has CDR1 KGHDR and CDR2 SFDVKD. The CDR3 is made up of 16 amino acids. The V and J ends lost 3 bases and 1 base respectively, with 11 bases between them. CDR3 region: CATSDATGRNTGELFF. The CDR3, as DNA: TGTGCCACCAGTGATGCGACAGGTCGGAACACCGGGGAGCTGTTTTTT.

This clonotype has at least ten counts. This sequence joins TRBV2 and TRBJ2-3; D not certain. This CDR3 is built from 13 residues. Per germline, CDR1 SNHLY and CDR2 FYNNEI. V was pared by 5 bases and J by 4 bases, with 10 bases between. CDR3 residues: CASSPRAADTQYF. Here the CDR3 DNA reads TGTGCCAGCAGTCCTAGGGCAGCAGATACGCAGTATTTT.

In its sample, this clonotype was seen a few times. The rearrangement uses TRBV2 and TRBJ1-6; possible D gene TRBD1, 6 bases. CDR1 and CDR2 (germline): SNHLY, FYNNEI. The ends were cut back, 6 bases at V and 6 bases at J, with 15 bases in the middle. The CDR3 sequence is 15 residues long. CDR3 DNA sequence: TGTGCCAGCAGACACCGGGACACCTTTAATTCACCCCTCCACTTT. Residues: CASRHRDTFNSPLHF.

This clonotype occurred once. V gene TRBV7-9 combines with J gene TRBJ2-2, with D unresolved. V lost 7 bases and J lost 1, with 7 bases in between. Germline-derived CDR1 and CDR2 are SEHNR and FQNEAQ (reference sequence). This CDR3 has 13 amino acids. CDR3 sequence: CASTPRNTGELFF. The CDR3 coding sequence is TGTGCCAGCACCCCTAGGAACACCGGGGAGCTGTTTTTT.

A few counts support this clonotype. The chain joins TRBV9 to TRBJ2-7; 15 nucleotides agree with TRBD2. CDR1 is SGDLS, CDR2 YYNGEE, per germline. J gave up 4 bases and V 4 bases, and 3 bases lay outside the gene matches. The CDR3 loop spans 15 amino acids. The CDR3 nucleotides are TGTGCCAGCAGCCCTGGGACTAGCGGGGGGTACGAGCAGTACTTC. This sequence encodes CASSPGTSGGYEQYF.

There are many counts of this clonotype. V gene TRBV7-9 combines with J gene TRBJ2-3; possibly TRBD2 for D (6 bases). Germline-derived CDR1 and CDR2 are SEHNR and FQNEAQ (reference sequence). The CDR3 contains 14 residues. V shed 7 bases and J shed 0 bases, with 11 bases lying between them. CDR3 sequence reads: CASIRSGSTDTQYF. The CDR3 nucleotides read TGTGCCAGCATTCGAAGCGGGAGCACAGATACGCAGTATTTT. The variable domain in full, with the rest retrieved from reference TRBV7-9 and TRBJ2-3, is DTGVSQNPRHKITKRGQNVTFRCDPISEHNRLYWYRQTLGQGPEFLTYFQNEAQLEKSRLLSDRFSAERPKGSFSTLEIQRTEQGDSAMYLCASIRSGSTDTQYFGPGTRLTVL.

This clonotype was seen a handful of times. V and J are TRBV20-1 and TRBJ2-3; no definite D call. CDR3 length equals 15 residues. Germline V gene data show CDR1 as DFQATT and CDR2 as SNEGSKA (reference sequence). Trimming stripped 7 bases from V and 4 bases from J, with 21 bases between. The CDR3: CSGRSDGLSADTQYF. The DNA for the CDR3 is TGCAGTGGCCGCTCAGACGGCCTGAGTGCAGATACGCAGTATTTT.

This clonotype was recorded a few times. The chain links TRBV29-1 to TRBJ2-7; TRBD1 matches at 7 bases. V lost 3 bases, J lost 5 bases, and 4 bases stayed unmatched. Germline CDR1 reads SQVTM; CDR2 reads ANQGSEA. This CDR3 has 12 amino acids. The CDR3 protein is CSVDGDRDEQYF. The CDR3 nucleotides read TGCAGCGTTGACGGAGACAGGGACGAGCAGTACTTC.

This clonotype was found many times. The rearrangement uses TRBV19 and TRBJ2-1, with 11 positions matching TRBD2. Germline V gives CDR1 LNHDA, CDR2 SQIVND (reference sequence). CDR3 length equals 17 residues. Trimming took 7 bases from V and 0 from J; bases not matched to a gene: 8. The chain's CDR3 is CASKSLAGVSSYNEQFF. CDR3 in DNA: TGTGCCAGTAAGTCACTAGCGGGAGTCTCCTCCTACAATGAGCAGTTCTTC.

This clonotype was observed a handful of times. This sequence joins TRBV4-1 and TRBJ2-3, with 7 bases that match TRBD1. With 0 bases clipped from V and 2 bases from J, the junction kept 5 bases outside the gene matches. Per germline, CDR1 MGHRA and CDR2 YSYEKL. The length of the CDR3 is 16 residues. CDR3 residues: CASSQDQQGITDTQYF. As DNA, the CDR3 is TGCGCCAGCAGCCAAGATCAACAGGGGATCACAGATACGCAGTATTTT.

The chain has TRBV12-3 or TRBV12-4 and TRBJ2-1; the match to TRBD1 covers 7 bases. The V and J ends lost 4 bases and 5 bases, in that order; junction bases with no gene match: 2. This CDR3 is 13 amino acids long. The DNA for the CDR3 is TGTGCCAGCAGTTGGGACAGACACAATGAGCAGTTCTTC. Protein product: CASSWDRHNEQFF.

The chain has TRBV5-1 and TRBJ1-2; 11 bases match TRBD1. Trimming at V came to 0 bases and at J to 7 bases, leaving 8 bases not matched to a gene. The CDR3 runs to 16 residues. CDR1 SGHRS and CDR2 YFSETQ come from the germline V gene. The CDR3 coding sequence is TGCGCCAGCAGCTTGGCCCTTATCGGACAGGGGGCTGGCTACACCTTC. Encoded protein: CASSLALIGQGAGYTF. Looking up the rest from reference TRBV5-1 and TRBJ1-2 gives the full variable domain: KAGVTQTPRYLIKTRGQQVTLSCSPISGHRSVSWYQQTPGQGLQFLFEYFSETQRNKGNFPGRFSGRQFSNSRSEMNVSTLELGDSALYLCASSLALIGQGAGYTFGSGTRLTVV.

This clonotype was recorded a few times. The chain recombines TRBV6-5 with TRBJ2-3; D call uncertain. The CDR3 length is 15 residues. Looked up from germline, CDR1 is MNHEY and CDR2 is SVGAGI. V shed 2 bases and J shed 0 bases, with 9 bases lying between them. The CDR3: CASSYSQRSTDTQYF. The CDR3 coding sequence is TGTGCCAGCAGTTACAGCCAGCGAAGCACAGATACGCAGTATTTT.

The V gene is TRBV6-2 or TRBV6-3, the J gene TRBJ1-2; no reliable D call. This CDR3 is built from 11 residues. The V and J ends lost 3 bases and 8 bases respectively, with 7 bases between them. Germline-derived CDR1 and CDR2 are MNHEY and SVGEGT. The DNA for the CDR3 is TGTGCCAGCAGTTATCTGAAGGGCTACACCTTC. This codes for CASSYLKGYTF.

The chain uses TRBV25-1 and TRBJ2-1; possibly TRBD1 for D (5 bases). Germline values: CDR1 MGHDK, CDR2 SYGVNS. V lost 0 bases and J 9 bases, leaving 12 bases between the germline ends. This CDR3 is built from 14 residues. The CDR3 reads CASSEYPPQVEQFF. CDR3 DNA sequence: TGTGCCAGCAGTGAATATCCTCCACAGGTTGAGCAGTTCTTC.

CDR3 protein: CASSPALGQGTSGNYEQYF. The CDR3 DNA is TGTGCCAGCTCACCGGCACTGGGACAGGGAACTAGCGGGAACTACGAGCAGTACTTC. V and J are TRBV18 and TRBJ2-7; D may be TRBD2 (10 bases). Germline CDR1 and CDR2: KGHSH and LQKENI. The CDR3 totals 19 residues. Trimming removed 3 bases from V and 3 bases from J, with 27 bases in between.

This clonotype has ten or more counts. The chain recombines TRBV6-1 with TRBJ1-1; D is possibly TRBD1 (6 bases). Deletions cut 3 bases from V and 1 base from J, with 9 bases between. The CDR3 has 14 residues. CDR1 and CDR2 from the germline V gene are MNHNS and SASEGT. As DNA, the CDR3 is TGTGCCAGCAGTGACACAGGGACGAACACTGAAGCTTTCTTT. Translating it yields CASSDTGTNTEAFF.

Concerning this clonotype itself: This CDR3 is missing its conserved last phenylalanine or tryptophan, likely due to a read error. The DNA for the CDR3 is TGCGCCAGCAGCTTGTCGGCGGCAGGGAGTGAGCAGTACATC. It yields the protein CASSLSAAGSEQYI. The genes are TRBV5-1 and TRBJ2-7; D assignment may be TRBD1 or TRBD2 (5 bases each). Trimming took off 1 base at V and 7 bases at J, with 15 bases between the two ends. This CDR3 contains 14 residues. Per germline, CDR1 SGHRS and CDR2 YFSETQ.

The CDR3 DNA reads TGTGCCAGCATGGGGGGGGGGATGTTGAACACTGAAGCTTTCTTT. It translates to CASMGGGMLNTEAFF. This rearrangement joins TRBV28 to TRBJ1-1, with TRBD1 as a possible D gene (5 bases). This CDR3 comprises 15 residues. Germline lookup yields CDR1 MDHEN and CDR2 SYDVKM. Trimming left V 7 bases short and J 0 bases short, with 15 bases between.

This chain connects TRBV5-1 to TRBJ2-7; the D gene could be TRBD1 or TRBD2 (5 bases each). Germline lookup yields CDR1 SGHRS and CDR2 YFSETQ. The V end was cut by 2 bases, the J end by 3 bases, with 15 bases between. This CDR3 region has 15 residues. DNA for the CDR3: TGCGCCAGCAGCTTCTCCGGGACCGATCACTACGAGCAGTACTTC. It yields the protein CASSFSGTDHYEQYF.

This clonotype was seen a handful of times. The chain joins TRBV18 to TRBJ2-7; a possible D gene is TRBD1 (5 bases). The CDR3 has 16 amino acids. The ends were cut back, 4 bases at V and 7 bases at J, with 23 bases in the middle. Germline CDR1 reads KGHSH; CDR2 reads LQKENI. For the CDR3, the DNA is TGTGCCAGCTCACAAGCATCCCCCCAGGGCAAGATTGAGCAGTACTTC. This gives the protein CASSQASPQGKIEQYF.